This TCR beta chain was found in a study of cytomegalovirus exposure and HLA in healthy donors. Only one count was recorded for this clone. Germline loops: CDR1 SGHTA, CDR2 FQGNSA. The V segment lost 3 bases and the J segment 7 bases; nucleotides outside the gene matches: 6. The CDR3 sequence is 14 residues long. Researchers ran the PCR with 60 Vbeta and 13 Jbeta primers. Clones were read by immunoSEQ multiplex PCR, and TCRdb kept only the in-frame ones, dropping some. The repertoire holds approximately 160,000 clones, with approximately 80% as singletons. Sequenced material: PBMCs. The chain links TRBV7-2 to TRBJ1-1; TRBD1 matches 9 bases. The source is a man younger than 30 in good health and CMV-seronegative. The CDR3 DNA reads as TGTGCCAGCAGCTTTGCAGGACAGGGGATTGAAGCTTTCTTT. Translated, it gives CASSFAGQGIEAFF.